These 29 T cell receptor beta chains share one sample of origin, sequenced in a study of regulatory T cells in long-lasting Graves disease. The time point denotes: newly diagnosed GD, antithyroid drugs for less than 3 months. Making the TCR library involved RNA that had been extracted from PBMCs. iRepertoire HTBI primers and Arm-PCR of CDR3 regions built TCR beta libraries. In TCRdb, the multiplex PCR reads were re-called with MiXCR into one record per CDR3 protein. The sample shows about 610,000 distinct CDR3 sequences, 15% to 20% of them seen only once. Separately, the same data were catalogued under a study of T cells in Graves' hyperthyroidism and ophthalmopathy.

The input for sequencing was peripheral blood mononuclear cells (PBMCs), taken at new diagnosis, from a patient treated with antithyroid drugs. These receptors were obtained from a man between 18 and 35 years old with Graves disease.

This clonotype occurred a few times. This chain connects TRBV12-3 or TRBV12-4 to TRBJ2-7; TRBD1 might be the D (6 bases). V lost 1 base and J lost 2, with 9 bases in between. The CDR3 covers 14 residues. Here the CDR3 reads CASSLDYRAYEQYF. The DNA for the CDR3 is TGTGCCAGCAGTTTAGATTACAGGGCCTACGAGCAGTACTTC.

The genes are TRBV9 and TRBJ2-2, with 12 bases identical to TRBD2. The V gene end was trimmed by 3 bases and the J gene end by 2 bases; junction bases not matched to a gene: 5. The CDR3 contains 17 residues. Germline V gene sequence: CDR1 SGDLS, CDR2 YYNGEE. The CDR3 protein is CASSGRTSGDNTGELFF. CDR3 DNA: TGTGCCAGCAGCGGACGGACTAGCGGGGATAACACCGGGGAGCTGTTTTTT. Using reference TRBV9 and TRBJ2-2 for the parts outside the CDR3, the full variable domain is DSGVTQTPKHLITATGQRVTLRCSPRSGDLSVYWYQQSLDQGLQFLIQYYNGEERAKGNILERFSAQQFPDLHSELNLSSLELGDSALYFCASSGRTSGDNTGELFFGEGSRLTVL.

The chain recombines TRBV28 with TRBJ2-2, with D possibly TRBD1 on 6 matching bases. Trimming pared 3 bases from V and 1 base from J, leaving 9 bases between. CDR3 size: 15 residues. The germline V gene encodes CDR1 MDHEN and CDR2 SYDVKM. DNA of the CDR3: TGTGCCAGCAGTTTTAACAGGGTGAACACCGGGGAGCTGTTTTTT. This translates into CASSFNRVNTGELFF.

The chain employs TRBV27 and TRBJ1-1; the match to TRBD1 covers 7 bases. V lost 5 bases, J lost 3 bases, and 3 bases stayed unmatched. CDR3 length equals 13 residues. The germline V gene has CDR1 MNHEY and CDR2 SMNVEV (reference sequence). The CDR3 protein is CASSQRGHTEAFF. The CDR3 region has the DNA TGTGCCAGCAGTCAGAGGGGGCACACTGAAGCTTTCTTT.

Only a few counts were recorded for this clonotype. This chain joins TRBV5-1 and TRBJ2-2; 14 nucleotides align to TRBD2. The length of the CDR3 is 17 residues. Germline CDR1 is SGHRS and CDR2 is YFSETQ. V was pared by 3 bases and J by 6 bases, with 7 bases of the junction left unmatched. The chain's CDR3 is CASSSRLAGGPPGELFF. CDR3 coding DNA: TGCGCCAGCAGCTCGCGACTAGCGGGAGGGCCGCCCGGGGAGCTGTTTTTT.

V gene TRBV5-1 combines with J gene TRBJ1-1; D may be TRBD1 (6 bases). Trimming took 3 bases from V and 3 from J, leaving 15 bases between them. This CDR3 is 15 amino acids long. Germline assignment: CDR1 SGHRS and CDR2 YFSETQ. The CDR3 protein is CASSSGGLLDTEAFF. CDR3 sequence (DNA): TGCGCCAGCAGCTCCGGGGGGCTCTTGGACACTGAAGCTTTCTTT.

The sample holds a few counts of this clonotype. The V call is TRBV19, the J call TRBJ2-7; the D is unclear. V was cut by 4 bases and J by 3 bases, with 10 bases left in between. The CDR3 covers 13 residues. The germline V gene encodes CDR1 LNHDA and CDR2 SQIVND (reference sequence). The CDR3 region has the DNA TGTGCCAGTAGTAGTGCGGTTCACTACGAGCAGTACTTC. Its protein product is CASSSAVHYEQYF.

This clonotype occurred a few times. The rearrangement links TRBV5-6 to TRBJ2-7; 8 bases are shared with TRBD2. The V segment lost 4 bases and the J segment 1 base; nucleotides outside the gene matches: 7. The CDR3 has 15 amino acids. Germline CDR1 reads SGHDT; CDR2 reads YYEEEE. The CDR3 region is CASSPQTGGSYEQYF. In nucleotides, the CDR3 is TGTGCCAGCAGCCCCCAGACGGGAGGGTCCTACGAGCAGTACTTC.

This chain joins TRBV28 and TRBJ2-7, with D perhaps matching TRBD2 (6 bases). The germline gives CDR1 MDHEN, CDR2 SYDVKM. This CDR3 has 14 amino acids. Trimming took off 6 bases at V and 9 bases at J, with 21 bases between the two ends. The CDR3 DNA sequence: TGTGCCAGCAGATTGGGAACGGGGGTTATAGGGCAGTACTTC. It yields the protein CASRLGTGVIGQYF. Complete variable domain (other parts from reference TRBV28 and TRBJ2-7): DVKVTQSSRYLVKRTGEKVFLECVQDMDHENMFWYRQDPGLGLRLIYFSYDVKMKEKGDIPEGYSVSREKKERFSLILESASTNQTSMYLCASRLGTGVIGQYFGPGTRLTVT.

This clonotype showed up many times. This rearrangement joins TRBV20-1 to TRBJ1-2; maybe TRBD1 (6 bases). The length of the CDR3 is 13 residues. The germline CDR1 and CDR2 sequences are DFQATT and SNEGSKA (reference sequence). Trimming cost V 4 bases and J 3 bases, with 12 bases left between them. The CDR3 bases are TGCAGTGCTACCCGGGAGGGGGACTATGGCTACACCTTC. It codes for CSATREGDYGYTF.

This clonotype was recorded at least ten times. The CDR3 DNA reads as TGTGCCAGCAGCCTTGGGACAGGGGCTGGAAACACCATATATTTT. Protein sequence: CASSLGTGAGNTIYF. The chain carries TRBV12-3 or TRBV12-4 and TRBJ1-3; 10 bases align to TRBD1. The trim removed 6 bases at V and 2 bases at J, leaving 4 bases unmatched. This CDR3 spans 15 amino acids.

V gene TRBV10-2 combines with J gene TRBJ2-3; TRBD2 agrees at 9 bases. This CDR3 region has 15 residues. With V trimmed by 5 bases and J by 7 bases, 10 bases remained unmatched. CDR1 and CDR2 from the germline V gene are WSHSY and SAAADI. The CDR3 loop is CASSRLAGSLNTQYF. CDR3 in DNA: TGCGCCAGCAGTCGGCTAGCGGGGAGTTTAAATACGCAGTATTTT.

V is TRBV20-1 and J is TRBJ2-5, with D perhaps assigned TRBD1 or TRBD2 (6 bases each). Germline V gives CDR1 DFQATT, CDR2 SNEGSKA (reference sequence). This CDR3 contains 16 residues. Trimming shortened V by 6 bases and J by 1 base, and 21 bases separated the two germline ends. The CDR3 DNA reads TGCAGTGCCCACCACCCCGGGGGCCTTTCCCAAGAGACCCAGTACTTC. Translation: CSAHHPGGLSQETQYF.

This clonotype was counted at least ten times. In DNA form, the CDR3 reads TGTGCCAGCAGCCCCCTGAGGATGTGGGGGGAGCTGTTTTTT. It encodes CASSPLRMWGELFF. The chain has TRBV7-2 and TRBJ2-2; D ambiguous. CDR1 SGHTA and CDR2 FQGNSA come from the germline V gene. The V gene lost 5 bases and the J gene lost 8 bases, with 15 bases spanning the gap. The CDR3 consists of 14 residues.

This clonotype appeared many times. The J gene is TRBJ2-5, the V gene TRBV28, with D tentatively TRBD2 (6 bases). The length of the CDR3 is 14 residues. Between the trimmed V and J ends, which lost 4 bases and 5 bases, there was a span of 14 bases. Germline assignment: CDR1 MDHEN and CDR2 SYDVKM. Here the CDR3 reads CASSSEGVSETQYF. For the CDR3, the DNA is TGTGCCAGCAGTTCGGAGGGCGTTTCGGAGACCCAGTACTTC.

This clonotype has ten or more counts. The V gene is TRBV20-1, the J gene TRBJ2-3, with D perhaps matching TRBD2 (5 bases). V was cut by 6 bases and J by 6 bases, with 13 bases left in between. The germline V gene has CDR1 DFQATT and CDR2 SNEGSKA (reference sequence). The CDR3 sequence is 12 residues long. CDR3 DNA sequence: TGCAGTGCCGATCTTGGGAGCGATACGCAGTATTTT. Its protein product is CSADLGSDTQYF.

This clonotype was seen repeatedly, ten times or more. The genes are TRBV28 and TRBJ1-2; perhaps TRBD1 as D (6 bases). Trimming shortened V by 5 bases and J by 4 bases, and 17 bases separated the two germline ends. CDR3 length: 15 amino acids. Germline V gives CDR1 MDHEN, CDR2 SYDVKM. In nucleotides, the CDR3 is TGTGCCAGCAGTCTAATTAGGGGGGACACCTATGGCTACACCTTC. Its protein product is CASSLIRGDTYGYTF.

This clonotype was observed at least ten times. The V and J genes are TRBV18 and TRBJ1-4; D may be TRBD1 (5 bases). The CDR3 runs to 14 residues. The germline CDR1 and CDR2 sequences are KGHSH and LQKENI. The V gene lost 2 bases and the J gene lost 5 bases, with 9 bases spanning the gap. Here the CDR3 reads CASSPSRGNEKLFF. CDR3 nucleotides: TGTGCCAGCTCACCATCGCGGGGGAATGAAAAACTGTTTTTT.

The chain has TRBV5-6 and TRBJ1-1, with D perhaps matching TRBD1 (5 bases). This CDR3 has 13 amino acids. Germline CDR1 and CDR2: SGHDT and YYEEEE. V lost 3 bases, J lost 5 bases, and 11 bases lay in between. The CDR3 is CASSYTGVTEAFF. CDR3 nucleotide sequence: TGTGCCAGCAGCTACACAGGTGTTACTGAAGCTTTCTTT.

This clonotype occurred many times. The chain is built from TRBV2 and TRBJ2-7; the D is unclear. Trimming stripped 11 bases from V and 1 base from J, with 18 bases between. CDR3 length: 14 amino acids. CDR1 and CDR2 from the germline V gene are SNHLY and FYNNEI. In DNA form, the CDR3 reads TGTGCCCGGTCCAGCCGCGGTCCGTCCTACGAGCAGTACTTC. It is translated as CARSSRGPSYEQYF. Looking up the rest from reference TRBV2 and TRBJ2-7 gives the full variable domain: EPEVTQTPSHQVTQMGQEVILRCVPISNHLYFYWYRQILGQKVEFLVSFYNNEISEKSEIFDDQFSVERPDGSNFTLKIRSTKLEDSAMYFCARSSRGPSYEQYFGPGTRLTVT.

This clonotype was detected only a few times. This chain connects TRBV28 to TRBJ1-2, with D possibly matching TRBD1 (6 bases). CDR1 and CDR2 from the germline V gene are MDHEN and SYDVKM. V was shortened by 8 bases and J by 5 bases, with 15 bases between the two germline ends. This CDR3 comprises 13 residues. For the CDR3, the DNA is TGTGCCAGCCGAGACGGACAGTCGTATGGCTACACCTTC. Its translation is CASRDGQSYGYTF.

The chain joins TRBV9 to TRBJ1-5; TRBD1 agrees at 7 bases. J lost 3 bases, V lost 0 bases, and 3 bases had no gene match. This CDR3 spans 15 amino acids. Germline V gene data show CDR1 as SGDLS and CDR2 as YYNGEE. This CDR3 is CASSVDDRDNQPQHF. DNA of the CDR3: TGTGCCAGCAGCGTAGATGACAGGGACAATCAGCCCCAGCATTTT.

On this clonotype: Possible read error: a much larger clone is one base away. V usage is TRBV11-2 and J usage is TRBJ2-7, with D possibly TRBD1 on 6 matching bases. TRBJ2-1 matches the DNA end more closely, so the J call is doubtful. The CDR3 has 15 residues. Germline V gene data show CDR1 as SGHAT and CDR2 as FQNNGV. The DNA for the CDR3 is TGTGCCAGCAGCTTAGACTTCGGGACAATCTACGAGCAGTTCTTC. This encodes CASSLDFGTIYEQFF.

This clonotype was counted at least ten times. Here the CDR3 reads CSARQGGNQPQHF. The CDR3 nucleotides read TGCAGTGCCCGACAGGGGGGCAATCAGCCCCAGCATTTT. The chain carries TRBV20-1 and TRBJ1-5; 9 positions match TRBD1. V was clipped by 6 bases and J by 2 bases; unmatched bases: 2. The CDR3 is 13 amino acids. The germline gives CDR1 DFQATT, CDR2 SNEGSKA (reference sequence).

The rearrangement links TRBV10-3 to TRBJ1-1, with D uncertain. V gave up 11 bases and J gave up 1 base, with 14 bases separating them. This CDR3 spans 13 amino acids. The V gene's germline CDR1 is ENHRY and CDR2 SYGVKD. The CDR3 protein is CAVYSIQNTEAFF. CDR3 sequence (DNA): TGTGCCGTATACAGTATCCAGAACACTGAAGCTTTCTTT.

The CDR3 nucleotides are TGCGCCAGCAGCTTGGATGGGCTGGACACAGCCAAAAACATTCAGTACTTC. Its translation is CASSLDGLDTAKNIQYF. The chain employs TRBV5-1 and TRBJ2-4; tentative D call: TRBD1 (5 bases). This CDR3 has 17 residues. Germline CDR1 reads SGHRS; CDR2 reads YFSETQ. V was trimmed by 0 bases and J by 0 bases, leaving 13 bases between them.

There are a few counts of this clonotype. The chain combines TRBV20-1 with TRBJ2-7; TRBD1 matches at 11 bases. The CDR3 extends over 14 amino acids. Germline V gene sequence: CDR1 DFQATT, CDR2 SNEGSKA (reference sequence). J lost 4 bases, V lost 6 bases, and 8 bases had no gene match. Here the CDR3 reads CSAQGGTGGYEQYF. CDR3 in DNA: TGCAGTGCCCAAGGGGGGACAGGGGGGTACGAGCAGTACTTC.

This rearrangement joins TRBV5-1 to TRBJ2-2, with 11 bases lining up with TRBD1. The germline V gene has CDR1 SGHRS and CDR2 YFSETQ. This CDR3 contains 16 residues. J was trimmed by 4 bases and V by 4 bases; bases with no gene match: 6. CDR3 bases: TGCGCCAGCAGCGACGGGACAGGGGGTTTCACCGGGGAGCTGTTTTTT. This sequence encodes CASSDGTGGFTGELFF. The variable domain in full, completed from reference TRBV5-1 and TRBJ2-2, reads KAGVTQTPRYLIKTRGQQVTLSCSPISGHRSVSWYQQTPGQGLQFLFEYFSETQRNKGNFPGRFSGRQFSNSRSEMNVSTLELGDSALYLCASSDGTGGFTGELFFGEGSRLTVL.

This clonotype was seen ten or more times. V gene TRBV20-1 combines with J gene TRBJ2-1, with a weak D call TRBD1 (6 bases). This CDR3 has 16 amino acids. Trimming left V 2 bases short and J 0 bases short, with 14 bases between. Germline lookup yields CDR1 DFQATT and CDR2 SNEGSKA (reference sequence). CDR3 DNA: TGCAGTGCTAGACGCCGGGACATTGGCTCCTACAATGAGCAGTTCTTC. This translates into CSARRRDIGSYNEQFF.